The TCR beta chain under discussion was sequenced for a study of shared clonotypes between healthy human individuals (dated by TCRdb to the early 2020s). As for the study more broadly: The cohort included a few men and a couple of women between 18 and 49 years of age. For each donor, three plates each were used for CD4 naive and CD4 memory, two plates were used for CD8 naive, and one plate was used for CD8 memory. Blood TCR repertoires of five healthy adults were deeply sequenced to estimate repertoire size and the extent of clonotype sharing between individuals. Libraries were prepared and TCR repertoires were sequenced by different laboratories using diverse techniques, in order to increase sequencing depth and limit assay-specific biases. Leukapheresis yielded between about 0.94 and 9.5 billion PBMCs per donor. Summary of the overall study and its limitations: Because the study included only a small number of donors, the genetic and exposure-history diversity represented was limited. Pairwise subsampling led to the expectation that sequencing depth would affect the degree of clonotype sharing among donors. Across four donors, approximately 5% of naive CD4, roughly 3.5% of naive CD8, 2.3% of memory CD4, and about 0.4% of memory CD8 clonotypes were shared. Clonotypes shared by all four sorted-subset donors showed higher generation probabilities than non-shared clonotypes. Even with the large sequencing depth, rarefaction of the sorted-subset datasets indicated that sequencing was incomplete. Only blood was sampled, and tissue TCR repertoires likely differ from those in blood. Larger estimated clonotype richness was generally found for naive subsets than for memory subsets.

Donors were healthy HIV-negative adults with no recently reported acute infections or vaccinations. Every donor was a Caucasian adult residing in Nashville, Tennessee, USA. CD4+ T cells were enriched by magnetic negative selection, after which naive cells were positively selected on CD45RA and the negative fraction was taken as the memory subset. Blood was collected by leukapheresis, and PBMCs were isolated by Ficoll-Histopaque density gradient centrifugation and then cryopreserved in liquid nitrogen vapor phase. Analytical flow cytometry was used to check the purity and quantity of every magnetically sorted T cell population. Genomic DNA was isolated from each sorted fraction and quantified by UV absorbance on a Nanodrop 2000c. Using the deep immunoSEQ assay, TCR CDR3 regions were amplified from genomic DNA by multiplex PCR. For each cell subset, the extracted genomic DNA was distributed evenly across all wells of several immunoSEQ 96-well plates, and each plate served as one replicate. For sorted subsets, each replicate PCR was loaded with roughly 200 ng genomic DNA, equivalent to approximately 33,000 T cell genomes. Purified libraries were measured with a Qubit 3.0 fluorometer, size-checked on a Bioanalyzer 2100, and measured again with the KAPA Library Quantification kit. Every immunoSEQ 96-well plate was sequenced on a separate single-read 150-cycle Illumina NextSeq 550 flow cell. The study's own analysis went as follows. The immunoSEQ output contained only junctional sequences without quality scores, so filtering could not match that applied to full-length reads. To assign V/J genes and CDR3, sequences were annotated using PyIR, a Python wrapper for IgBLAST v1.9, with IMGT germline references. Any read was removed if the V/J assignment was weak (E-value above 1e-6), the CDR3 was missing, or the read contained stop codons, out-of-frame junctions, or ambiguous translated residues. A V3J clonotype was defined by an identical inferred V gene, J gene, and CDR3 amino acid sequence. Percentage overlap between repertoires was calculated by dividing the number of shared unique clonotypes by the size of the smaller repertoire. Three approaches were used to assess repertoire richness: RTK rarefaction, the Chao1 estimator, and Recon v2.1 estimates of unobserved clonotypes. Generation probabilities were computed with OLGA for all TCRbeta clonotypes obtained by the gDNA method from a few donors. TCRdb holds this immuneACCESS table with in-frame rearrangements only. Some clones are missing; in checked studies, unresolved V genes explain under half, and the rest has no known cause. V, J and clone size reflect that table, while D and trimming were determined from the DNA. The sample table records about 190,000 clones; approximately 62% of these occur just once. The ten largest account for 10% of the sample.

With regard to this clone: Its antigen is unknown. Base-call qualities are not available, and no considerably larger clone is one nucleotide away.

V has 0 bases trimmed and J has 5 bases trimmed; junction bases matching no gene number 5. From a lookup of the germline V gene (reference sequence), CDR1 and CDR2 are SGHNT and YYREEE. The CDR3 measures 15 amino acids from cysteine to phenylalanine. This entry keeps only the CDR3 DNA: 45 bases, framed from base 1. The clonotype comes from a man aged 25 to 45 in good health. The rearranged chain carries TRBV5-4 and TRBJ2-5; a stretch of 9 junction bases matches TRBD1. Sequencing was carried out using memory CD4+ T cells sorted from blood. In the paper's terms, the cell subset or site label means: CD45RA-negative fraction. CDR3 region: CASSLGGQGVETQYF. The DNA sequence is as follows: TGTGCCAGCAGCTTGGGGGGACAGGGCGTGGAGACCCAGTACTTC.